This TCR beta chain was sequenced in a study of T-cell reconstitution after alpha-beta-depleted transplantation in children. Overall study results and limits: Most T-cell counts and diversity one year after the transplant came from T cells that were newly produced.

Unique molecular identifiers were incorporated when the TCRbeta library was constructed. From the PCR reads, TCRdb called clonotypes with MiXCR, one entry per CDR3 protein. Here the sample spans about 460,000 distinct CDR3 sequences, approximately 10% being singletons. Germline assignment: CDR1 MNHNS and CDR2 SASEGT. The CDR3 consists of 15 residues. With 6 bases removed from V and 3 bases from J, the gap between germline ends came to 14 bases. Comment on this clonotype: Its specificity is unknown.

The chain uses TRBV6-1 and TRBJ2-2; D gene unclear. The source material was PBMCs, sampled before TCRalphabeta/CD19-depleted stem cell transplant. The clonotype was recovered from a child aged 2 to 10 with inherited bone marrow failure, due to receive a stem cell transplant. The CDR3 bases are TGTGCCAGCAGACGACTGCACCCGGACACCGGGGAGCTGTTTTTT. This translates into CASRRLHPDTGELFF.